These T cell receptor beta chains were read from a single sample in a study of blood T cell repertoires in COVID-19. TCRdb keeps only in-frame clones here, not all; method: immunoSEQ multiplex PCR. The sample consists of roughly 400,000 clones, roughly 86% of them appearing once. Input material: PBMCs or T cells enriched from blood (not recorded which). All receptors derive from a woman aged 40 to 50 with acute COVID-19. The CDR3 runs from the conserved cysteine through the conserved F or W. A D gene is named only where the DNA matches it firmly. Not every row has a clone size; where given, it reads once, few, many or a size class.

>TRBJ2-1|NA|once|TRBV29-1
TGCAGCGTTGAAGATGTAGGATTCTCTAGCGATGAGCAGTTCTTC
CSVEDVGFSSDEQFF
>TRBJ1-5|TRBD1|NA|TRBV7-2
TGTGCCAGCAGTGACTGGACAGGGCTAAATCAGCCCCAGCATTTT
CASSDWTGLNQPQHF
>TRBJ1-2|TRBD1|NA|TRBV19
TGTGCCAGTAGTGCAGACCGGGACAGGGTTTCTAATGGCTACACCTTC
CASSADRDRVSNGYTF
>TRBJ2-3|TRBD2|NA|TRBV7-2
TGTGCCAGCAGCTCTCGAGGGCCTCTAGCGGGGGGGGCCGGAGATACGCAGTATTTT
CASSSRGPLAGGAGDTQYF
>TRBJ2-1|TRBD2|once|TRBV5-1
TGCGCCAGCAGCTTTTTGGCTAGCGGGGGGGCGGATGAGCAGTTCTTC
CASSFLASGGADEQFF
>TRBJ2-2|NA|NA|TRBV11-3
TGTGCCAGCAGCTTAGAAGGGGCCGGGGAGCTGTTTTTT
CASSLEGAGELFF
>TRBJ1-5|NA|NA|TRBV15
TGTGCCACCAGCAAGGACTTGAGCAATCAGCCCCAGCATTTT
CATSKDLSNQPQHF
>TRBJ1-2|TRBD1|NA|TRBV30
TGTGCCTGGAGGGACAGGGGGCGATATGGCTACACCTTC
CAWRDRGRYGYTF
>TRBJ2-5|TRBD2|once|TRBV29-1
TGCAGCGTCGCTAAGACTAGCGGGGGAAAGACCCAGTACTTC
CSVAKTSGGKTQYF
>TRBJ1-1|NA|NA|TRBV12-3/TRBV12-4
TGTGCCAGCAGTTTAAAGGGGGACACTGAAGCTTTCTTT
CASSLKGDTEAFF
>TRBJ2-5|NA|NA|TRBV6-1
TGTGCCAGCAGTGAATTGCTAGGGGTCTGGGAGACCCAGTACTTC
CASSELLGVWETQYF
>TRBJ2-1|NA|NA|TRBV5-1
TGCGCCAGCAGCTTGGGAGGCTCCTACAATGAGCAGTTCTTC
CASSLGGSYNEQFF
>TRBJ1-5|NA|NA|TRBV30
TGTGCCTGGAGTGTAGGAGGATTTAGCAATCAGCCCCAGCATTTT
CAWSVGGFSNQPQHF
>TRBJ1-1|NA|NA|TRBV5-1
TGCGCCAGCAGCTTGGAAGGACAGTCGAACACTGAAGCTTTCTTT
CASSLEGQSNTEAFF
>TRBJ1-3|TRBD1|NA|TRBV5-4
TGTGCCACGGGGACAGGGGGTGCCGTCTCTGGAAACACCATATATTTT
CATGTGGAVSGNTIYF
>TRBJ2-5|TRBD1|NA|TRBV5-1
TGCGCCAGCAGCGTGGACAGGGGAATAGGAGAGACCCAGTACTTC
CASSVDRGIGETQYF
>TRBJ2-7|NA|NA|TRBV6-5
TGTGCCAGTCAGGTGACAGCCTACGAGCAGTACTTC
CASQVTAYEQYF
>TRBJ2-5|NA|NA|TRBV9
TGTGCCAGCAGCGTCCAGGGGTCCCGGCGGGCAGAGACCCAGTACTTC
CASSVQGSRRAETQYF
>TRBJ1-2|TRBD1|NA|TRBV6-2/TRBV6-3
TGTGCCAGCAGTTACGCGGGACAGTTCTATGGCTACACCTTC
CASSYAGQFYGYTF
>TRBJ1-5|NA|NA|TRBV24-1
TGTGCCACCAGTTTAGGGGGAAATCAGCCCCAGCATTTT
CATSLGGNQPQHF
>TRBJ2-2|NA|NA|TRBV4-1
TGCGCCAGCAGCCAAGGGACAGCTATCACCGGGGAGCTGTTTTTT
CASSQGTAITGELFF
>TRBJ2-1|NA|NA|TRBV24-1
TGTGCCACCAGTGATAGTGACAGGCGGAGCTCCTACAATGAGCAGTTCTTC
CATSDSDRRSSYNEQFF
>TRBJ2-3|TRBD2|NA|TRBV5-1
TGCGCCAGCAGCTTGAGGCTAGCGGGGATGGGAGGCACAGATACGCAGTATTTT
CASSLRLAGMGGTDTQYF
>TRBJ2-7|NA|once|TRBV7-6
TGTGCCAGCAGCTTAAATCCCCAGGGGAGCTCCTACGAGCAGTACTTC
CASSLNPQGSSYEQYF
>TRBJ1-3|TRBD1|NA|TRBV27
TGTGCCAGCAGTGACGACAGGGACGGAAACACCATATATTTT
CASSDDRDGNTIYF
>TRBJ2-1|NA|NA|TRBV7-6
TGTGCCAGCAGCTTAGGAGTTGGGGAGGATGAGCAGTTCTTC
CASSLGVGEDEQFF
>TRBJ1-4|NA|NA|TRBV19
TGTGCCAGTAATTATGCAACTAATGAAAAACTGTTTTTT
CASNYATNEKLFF
>TRBJ2-2|NA|NA|TRBV12-5
TGTGCTAGTGGTTTAACAATTCCGGGGGAGCTGTTTTTT
CASGLTIPGELFF
>TRBJ1-2|TRBD1|NA|TRBV27
TGTGCCAGCAGTTTATCGGTCCCCCAGGGGGCAAATGGCTACACCTTC
CASSLSVPQGANGYTF
>TRBJ1-2|NA|few|TRBV4-1
TGCGCCAGCAGCCAAGACAGGTGGGGAGCTAACTATGGCTACACCTTC
CASSQDRWGANYGYTF
>TRBJ2-1|TRBD2|NA|TRBV5-1
TGCGCCAGCAGCCTGTCGGTAGCGGGGGAAGATGAGCAGTTCTTC
CASSLSVAGEDEQFF
>TRBJ2-5|TRBD1|NA|TRBV2
TGTGCCAGCAGTGAAATTCCAGGGGGCGGTGGGACCCAGTACTTC
CASSEIPGGGGTQYF
>TRBJ2-7|TRBD2|NA|TRBV5-1
TGCGCCAGCAGCTTCGGACTAGACTCATACGAGCAGTACTTC
CASSFGLDSYEQYF
>TRBJ1-5|NA|once|TRBV2
TGTGCCAGCATGGGAGACGGAGGGCCCCAGCATTTT
CASMGDGGPQHF
>TRBJ1-2|NA|NA|TRBV4-1
TGCGCCAGCAGCCAAGACGTCGACAGTAGCTACACCTTC
CASSQDVDSSYTF
>TRBJ2-3|TRBD2|NA|TRBV4-1
TGCGCCAGCAGCCCCACCCCATTAGCGGGGGAGGGCACAGATACGCAGTATTTT
CASSPTPLAGEGTDTQYF
>TRBJ1-5|NA|NA|TRBV27
TGTGCCAGCAGTTCCTCAGGGGCCGTAGGGGATCAGCCCCAGCATTTT
CASSSSGAVGDQPQHF
>TRBJ2-7|NA|NA|TRBV5-6
TGTGCCAGCAGTTTTGCAACGGGATCCCCCTACGAGCAGTACTTC
CASSFATGSPYEQYF
>TRBJ1-1|NA|NA|TRBV5-6
TGTGCCAGCAGCTTGGCAGGGCGGAACACTGAAGCTTTCTTT
CASSLAGRNTEAFF
>TRBJ2-3|TRBD2|NA|TRBV3-1/TRBV3-2
TGTGCCAGCAGCCAAGATCTTCGGACTACAGCGGGGGAACCAGATACGCAGTATTTT
CASSQDLRTTAGEPDTQYF
>TRBJ1-3|TRBD1|NA|TRBV2
TGTGCCAGCAGCGTCGTGGGACAGGGGGCTGACACCATATATTTT
CASSVVGQGADTIYF
>TRBJ2-3|TRBD1|NA|TRBV11-3
TGTGCCAGCAGCTCATCCGGGACAGGGTTTTTACGGTATTTT
CASSSSGTGFLRYF
>TRBJ1-1|NA|once|TRBV2
TGTGCCAGCACGGAAGAGGCGAGCACTGAAGCTTTCTTT
CASTEEASTEAFF
>TRBJ1-1|TRBD1|NA|TRBV5-1
TGCGCCAGCAGAGAAGGGACAGGACAGAACACTGAAGCTTTCTTT
CASREGTGQNTEAFF
>TRBJ2-3|TRBD2|NA|TRBV7-9
TGTGCCAGCAGCCCTAGCGGGGGCAGCACAGATACGCAGTATTTT
CASSPSGGSTDTQYF
>TRBJ2-7|NA|NA|TRBV6-2/TRBV6-3
TGTGCCAGCAGTTCGCAAGAGGGTCCCTACGAGCAGTACTTC
CASSSQEGPYEQYF
>TRBJ2-1|TRBD2|NA|TRBV6-5
TGTGCCAGCAGTTTAACCGGGGGGTTCTCCTACAATGAGCAGTTCTTC
CASSLTGGFSYNEQFF
>TRBJ2-3|NA|NA|TRBV4-1
TGCGCCAGCAGCCAAGGGGGCGGGGCCATAAACACAGATACGCAGTATTTT
CASSQGGGAINTDTQYF
>TRBJ2-1|TRBD1|once|TRBV13
TGTGCCAGCAGCTTAGCAGGGGGCAAAGTGAATGAGCAGTTCTTC
CASSLAGGKVNEQFF
>TRBJ1-2|NA|NA|TRBV14
TGTGCCAGCAGCCAGGGCCCACGAGTTTCCTTC
CASSQGPRVSF
>TRBJ2-7|TRBD1|NA|TRBV15
TGTGCCACCAGCAGAGGGGGACAGGGGGCGGACGAGCAGTACTTC
CATSRGGQGADEQYF
>TRBJ2-1|TRBD2|NA|TRBV4-2
TGTGCCAGCAGCCGGGGACTAGCCTCGGACAATGAGCAGTTCTTC
CASSRGLASDNEQFF
>TRBJ2-4|NA|NA|TRBV12-5
TGTGCTAGTGGTTACCCCGGGGGAGCCAAAAACATTCAGTACTTC
CASGYPGGAKNIQYF
>TRBJ1-2|TRBD1|NA|TRBV2
TGTGCCAGCAGTGATGTCCTAGGGGGCGCGATCGATGGCTACACCTTC
CASSDVLGGAIDGYTF
>TRBJ1-2|TRBD1|few|TRBV29-1
TGCAGCGTTGAGATCGGGACAGGGGCGAATGGCTACACCTTC
CSVEIGTGANGYTF
>TRBJ1-1|NA|once|TRBV9
TGTGCCAGCAGCACGGGGAGGGGGACTGAAGCTTTCTTT
CASSTGRGTEAFF